This T cell receptor beta chain was observed in a study of T-cell reconstitution after alpha-beta-depleted transplantation in children. Study-wide results and limits: Certain patients had high TCRbeta diversity at day 60, and it came from recipient T cells and thymic progenitors that survived. When one year had passed after transplant, most T-cell counts and diversity came from newly produced T cells. Expanded graft clones, several hundred of them, were reportedly the source of alpha-beta T cells about two months after transplant.

Regarding this clonotype: What it binds is not known.

This CDR3 is 13 amino acids long. Trimming at V came to 6 bases and at J to 7 bases, leaving 12 bases not matched to a gene. Looked up from germline, CDR1 is SQVTM and CDR2 is ANQGSEA. For TCRbeta, the library was prepared with unique molecular identifiers. TCRdb called the PCR reads again in MiXCR, with one record for every CDR3 protein. The table records roughly 570,000 distinct CDR3 sequences, 25% to 30% of them present only once. Sample: PBMCs, taken before TCRalphabeta/CD19-depleted stem cell transplant. The chain combines TRBV29-1 with TRBJ2-7; 7 nucleotides line up with TRBD1. The TCR sequence derives from a boy under two years old with Wiskott-Aldrich syndrome, due to receive a stem cell transplant. CDR3 bases: TGCAGCGTAGTAGACAGGGCCTCCTTTGAGCAGTACTTC. Protein sequence: CSVVDRASFEQYF.